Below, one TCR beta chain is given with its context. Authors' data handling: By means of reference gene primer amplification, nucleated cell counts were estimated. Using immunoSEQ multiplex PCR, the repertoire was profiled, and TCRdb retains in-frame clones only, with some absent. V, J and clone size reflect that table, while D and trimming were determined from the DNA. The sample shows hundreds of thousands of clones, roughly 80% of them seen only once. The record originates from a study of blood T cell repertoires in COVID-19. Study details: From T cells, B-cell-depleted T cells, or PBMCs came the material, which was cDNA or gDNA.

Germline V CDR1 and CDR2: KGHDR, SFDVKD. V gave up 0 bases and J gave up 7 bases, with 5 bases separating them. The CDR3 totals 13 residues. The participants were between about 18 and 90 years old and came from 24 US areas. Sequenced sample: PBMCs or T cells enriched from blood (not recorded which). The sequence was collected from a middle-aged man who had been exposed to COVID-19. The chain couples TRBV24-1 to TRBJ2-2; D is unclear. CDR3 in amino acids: CATSDLESGELFF. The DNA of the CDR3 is TGTGCCACCAGTGATTTGGAGAGCGGGGAGCTGTTTTTT.